These T cell receptor beta chains were read from a single sample in a study of blood T cell repertoires in COVID-19. Generated by immunoSEQ multiplex PCR, the TCRdb table keeps only in-frame clones and is missing some. This sample has approximately 400,000 clones, with about nine tenths found just once. The sequencing sample was made of peripheral blood. The receptors shown here come from a woman aged 45-65 years with COVID-19, enrolled during active disease. Each CDR3 is given with its conserved first and last residue. The D gene is left open where the match is weak. Clone size is stated in some rows and not others, as once, few, many or a class when expanded.

J,D,V,size,DNA,CDR3
TRBJ1-5,TRBD1,TRBV5-8,-,TGTGCCAGCAGCTTGCTACTCGGGACAGGGAAGGGCTATAGCAATCAGCCCCAGCATTTT,CASSLLLGTGKGYSNQPQHF
TRBJ2-4,-,TRBV5-1,-,TGCGCCAGCAGCTTGAGTTCGGGTAACCAAGCCAAAAACATTCAGTACTTC,CASSLSSGNQAKNIQYF
TRBJ1-6,TRBD1,TRBV19,-,TGTGCCAGTAGTAGGAGGGACAGCCGAGATTCACCCCTCCACTTT,CASSRRDSRDSPLHF
TRBJ2-5,-,TRBV7-2,-,TGTGCCAGCAGCTTAGGAATTAGGGGGAAAGGCGAGACCCAGTACTTC,CASSLGIRGKGETQYF
TRBJ1-1,-,TRBV5-1,-,TGCGCCAGCAGCTTGGTACCGAGCACTGAAGCTTTCTTT,CASSLVPSTEAFF
TRBJ1-2,-,TRBV29-1,-,TGCAGCGTTGTTGGCTCGTCCTATGGCTACACCTTC,CSVVGSSYGYTF
TRBJ1-5,-,TRBV5-4,few,TGTGCCAGCACCCTCCGACAGAATAGCAATCAGCCCCAGCATTTT,CASTLRQNSNQPQHF
TRBJ2-3,TRBD1,TRBV30,-,TGTGCCTGGAGAGGTGGACAGGGCACACATACGCAGTATTTT,CAWRGGQGTHTQYF
TRBJ2-3,-,TRBV5-1,-,TGCGCCAGCAGCTTGAGAGGGCCTAGCACAGATACGCAGTATTTT,CASSLRGPSTDTQYF
TRBJ2-7,-,TRBV6-5,-,TGTGCCAGCAGTTATTTGGACTCCGGCTCCTACGAGCAGTACTTC,CASSYLDSGSYEQYF
TRBJ1-2,-,TRBV6-1,-,TGTGCCAGCAGTGAAGCCCCAGGTTCCAACTATGGCTACACCTTC,CASSEAPGSNYGYTF
TRBJ1-4,-,TRBV20-1,-,TGCAGTGCCACTACAGGTGAAAAACTGTTTTTT,CSATTGEKLFF
TRBJ2-3,TRBD1,TRBV7-9,-,TGTGCCAGCAGGGAACAGGGGGGCACAGATACGCAGTATTTT,CASREQGGTDTQYF
TRBJ2-1,TRBD2,TRBV28,-,TGTGCCAGCAGTCCTACTAGCGGGGTTTACAATGAGCAGTTCTTC,CASSPTSGVYNEQFF
TRBJ1-3,-,TRBV6-1,-,TGTGCCAGCAGTGAGGCCCTTCGGGTCAGTGGAAACACCATATATTTT,CASSEALRVSGNTIYF
TRBJ1-2,TRBD1,TRBV12-3/TRBV12-4,-,TGTGCCAGCAGACAAGGACAGGGCGGCGGCTACACCTTC,CASRQGQGGGYTF
TRBJ1-6,-,TRBV6-2/TRBV6-3,once,TGTGCCAGCGGTTCGGGTTTCAATAATTCACCCCTCCACTTT,CASGSGFNNSPLHF
TRBJ1-1,TRBD1,TRBV19,-,TGTGCCAGTAGTATAGATCCGGCAGGGGGCTCGACTGAAGCTTTCTTT,CASSIDPAGGSTEAFF
TRBJ1-2,TRBD1,TRBV3-1/TRBV3-2,-,TGTGCCAGCAGCCCCCGAGACAGGGTCTTTCCCCACTATGGCTACACCTTC,CASSPRDRVFPHYGYTF
TRBJ2-3,TRBD2,TRBV19,once,TGTGCCAGTAGTGAGACTAGCGGGGGGCTCCCCGTCGATACGCAGTATTTT,CASSETSGGLPVDTQYF
TRBJ2-5,-,TRBV20-1,-,TGCAGTGCTGCAGGGGAAGAGACCCAGTACTTC,CSAAGEETQYF
TRBJ2-3,-,TRBV24-1,-,TGTGCCACCAGTGATCCTAGCACAGATACGCAGTATTTT,CATSDPSTDTQYF
TRBJ1-1,-,TRBV19,-,TGTGCCAGTAGAGCGGGGCTGAACACTGAAGCTTTCTTT,CASRAGLNTEAFF
TRBJ1-1,-,TRBV10-3,few,TGTGCCACCTTCTCCCAGGGTAGAAGTGCTGAAGCTTTCTTT,CATFSQGRSAEAFF
TRBJ1-2,-,TRBV2,-,TGTGCCAGCAGCCGACGGGGTTACGGCTACACCTTC,CASSRRGYGYTF
TRBJ2-2,-,TRBV14,-,TGTGCCAGCAGCCAAGCATACACCGGGGAGCTGTTTTTT,CASSQAYTGELFF
TRBJ2-3,-,TRBV2,-,TGTGCCAGCAGCGCCCTCAGGGGTCGGGATGGCACAGATATGCAGTATTTT,CASSALRGRDGTDMQYF
TRBJ1-5,-,TRBV19,-,TGTGCCAGTATGATAGCGGGGAGGGATCAGCCCCAGCATTTT,CASMIAGRDQPQHF